This record concerns one TCR beta chain sequence. What it recognizes is unknown. Data came from immunoSEQ multiplex PCR; TCRdb stores just in-frame clones and leaves some out. The sample has tens of thousands of clones, around 90% seen once. This record belongs to a study of OX40 agonist ivuxolimab in advanced cancers. Study-level information: Cohort: approximately 83% men, mean age around 61, aged roughly 20 to 79. Partial responses occurred in Three dose-escalation patients, one with hepatocellular carcinoma and two with cutaneous melanoma. General observations from the study: CD4+ T cells averaged fewer expanded clones than CD8+ T cells.

The CDR3 is made up of 16 amino acids. Germline values: CDR1 SGDLS, CDR2 YYNGEE. J lost 2 bases, V lost 3 bases, and 4 bases had no gene match. The sample here was CD4+ or CD8+ T cells sorted from blood, taken in a trial of the OX40 agonist ivuxolimab. The TCR sequence derives from an adult with an advanced solid tumor such as melanoma, head and neck, liver or kidney cancer. The chain employs TRBV9 and TRBJ1-4; 10 bases are shared with TRBD1. CDR3 loop: CASSAPGQGTNEKLFF. For the CDR3, the DNA is TGTGCCAGCAGCGCCCCGGGACAGGGGACTAATGAAAAACTGTTTTTT.